The 8 T cell receptor beta chains reported below all come from one sample, sequenced in a study of immune heterogeneity within non-small cell lung tumors. With 600 ng used per sample, the template was genomic DNA from bulk tumor. Several biopsies were spaced far apart within each primary tumor and obtained as surgery took place. The cohort was untreated, with newly diagnosed non-small cell lung cancer undergoing curative surgery. A multiplex PCR containing 32 V primers and 13 J primers was used to amplify TCR beta CDR3. TCRdb re-called the multiplex PCR reads with MiXCR, one entry per CDR3 protein. This table holds under 7,500 distinct CDR3 sequences, 22% found once. The sample was lung tumor tissue. The origin of the receptors is a man in his sixties with non-small cell lung cancer.

This clonotype qualifies as medium-sized. The chain recombines TRBV19 with TRBJ2-7, with 9 bases aligning to TRBD1. V lost 6 bases, J lost 0 bases, and 3 bases stayed unmatched. Germline V lookup: CDR1 LNHDA, CDR2 SQIVND (reference sequence). The CDR3 contains 14 residues. As DNA, the CDR3 is TGTGCCAGTAGGGGGACAGGGAGCTCCTACGAGCAGTACTTC. Residues: CASRGTGSSYEQYF.

This clonotype counts as large. The chain recombines TRBV19 with TRBJ1-2; TRBD1 is a possible D gene (5 bases). The V and J ends lost 7 bases and 4 bases respectively, with 22 bases between them. CDR3 size: 16 residues. Germline lookup yields CDR1 LNHDA and CDR2 SQIVND (reference sequence). CDR3 nucleotide sequence: TGTGCCAGTAAAACTGGAGGGGCAGGGATGAGCTATGGCTACACCTTC. Protein product: CASKTGGAGMSYGYTF.

This clonotype is deemed medium-sized. The V gene is TRBV28, the J gene TRBJ2-1, with D tentatively TRBD2 (6 bases). CDR1 and CDR2 (germline): MDHEN, SYDVKM. This CDR3 has 16 amino acids. Trimming took off 5 bases at V and 4 bases at J, with 18 bases between the two ends. CDR3 sequence: CASSLITSLLYNEQFF. In DNA form, the CDR3 reads TGTGCCAGCAGTCTCATTACTAGCCTACTTTACAATGAGCAGTTCTTC.

In the case of this clonotype: Compared with germline, one end of the junction differs, possibly owing to a read error. In DNA form, the CDR3 reads TGTGCCAGAAGCCAAGATAAGGGACCGTACCAAGAGACCCAGTACTTC. It is translated as CARSQDKGPYQETQYF. The J gene is TRBJ2-5, the V gene TRBV14, with D perhaps TRBD1 or TRBD2 (5 bases each). The CDR3 is made up of 16 amino acids. The V gene's germline CDR1 is SGHDN and CDR2 FVKESK.

This clonotype came up once. This may stem from a read error, because a much larger clone lies one nucleotide away. The CDR3 nucleotides read TGTGGCAGCAGCTTAGCGCTGGGTTACGCCACCTACGAGCAGTACTTC. The encoded protein is CGSSLALGYATYEQYF. V and J are TRBV7-9 and TRBJ2-7, with D possibly matching TRBD2 (5 bases). Germline V gene lookup returns CDR1 SEHNR and CDR2 FQNEAQ (reference sequence). The length of the CDR3 is 16 residues.

Sample share makes this clonotype medium-sized. This rearrangement joins TRBV2 to TRBJ1-2; 8 nucleotides agree with TRBD1. Looked up from germline, CDR1 is SNHLY and CDR2 is FYNNEI. The ends lost 6 bases at V and 5 bases at J; junction bases unmatched: 5. This CDR3 has 13 residues. The CDR3 DNA reads as TGTGCCAGCAGGGGGACAGGACTTTATGGCTACACCTTC. It translates to CASRGTGLYGYTF.

In the case of this clonotype: The junction and the germline gene differ at one end; a read error may be behind it. The genes are TRBV10-2 and TRBJ1-3; D not resolved. The CDR3 runs 16 residues. CDR1 and CDR2 from the germline V gene are WSHSY and SAAADI. DNA for the CDR3: TGCACCAGCAGTGAGTCGGTGGAATACTCTGTAAACACCATATATTTT. This sequence encodes CTSSESVEYSVNTIYF.

This clonotype has at least ten counts. The rearrangement joins TRBV5-1 to TRBJ1-4; unclear D gene. The CDR3 is 14 residues long. The V end lost 4 bases, the J end lost 7 bases, and 14 bases lay between the germline ends. CDR1 and CDR2 (germline): SGHRS, YFSETQ. The DNA of the CDR3 is TGCGCCAGCAGCAGAACAGCTAACGGTGAAAAACTGTTTTTT. Residues: CASSRTANGEKLFF.